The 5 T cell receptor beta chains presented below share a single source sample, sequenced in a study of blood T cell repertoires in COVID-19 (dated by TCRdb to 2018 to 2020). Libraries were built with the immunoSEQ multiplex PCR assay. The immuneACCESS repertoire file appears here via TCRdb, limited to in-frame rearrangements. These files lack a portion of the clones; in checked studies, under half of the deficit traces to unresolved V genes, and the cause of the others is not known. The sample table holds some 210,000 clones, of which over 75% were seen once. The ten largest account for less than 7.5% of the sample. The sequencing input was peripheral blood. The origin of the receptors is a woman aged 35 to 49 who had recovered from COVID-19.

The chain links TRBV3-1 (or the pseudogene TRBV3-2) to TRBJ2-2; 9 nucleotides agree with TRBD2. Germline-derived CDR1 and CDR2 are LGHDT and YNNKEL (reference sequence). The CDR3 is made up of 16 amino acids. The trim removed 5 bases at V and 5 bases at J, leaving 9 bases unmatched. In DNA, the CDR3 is TGTGCCAGCAGCAAACATGGCGGGAGGGGAACCGGGGAGCTGTTTTTT. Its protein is CASSKHGGRGTGELFF.

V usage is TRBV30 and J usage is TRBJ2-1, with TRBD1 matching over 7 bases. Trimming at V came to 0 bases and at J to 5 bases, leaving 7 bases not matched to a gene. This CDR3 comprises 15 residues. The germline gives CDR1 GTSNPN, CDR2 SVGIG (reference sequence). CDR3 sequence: CAWSVPDRVHNEQFF. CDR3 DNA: TGTGCCTGGAGTGTACCCGACAGGGTACACAATGAGCAGTTCTTC.

The CDR3 protein is CSARDSRNTGELFF. In DNA, the CDR3 is TGCAGCGCCAGGGACAGCCGGAACACCGGGGAGCTGTTTTTT. The chain uses TRBV29-1 and TRBJ2-2; 7 bases agree with TRBD1. The ends lost 7 bases at V and 1 base at J; junction bases unmatched: 6. The CDR3 has 14 residues. Germline V CDR1 and CDR2: SQVTM, ANQGSEA.

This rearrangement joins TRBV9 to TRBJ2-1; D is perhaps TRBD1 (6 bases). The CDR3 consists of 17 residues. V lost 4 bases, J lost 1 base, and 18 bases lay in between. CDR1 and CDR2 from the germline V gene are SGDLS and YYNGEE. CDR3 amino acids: CASSLIRDTQSYNEQFF. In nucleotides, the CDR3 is TGTGCCAGCAGCTTGATCCGGGACACCCAATCCTACAATGAGCAGTTCTTC.

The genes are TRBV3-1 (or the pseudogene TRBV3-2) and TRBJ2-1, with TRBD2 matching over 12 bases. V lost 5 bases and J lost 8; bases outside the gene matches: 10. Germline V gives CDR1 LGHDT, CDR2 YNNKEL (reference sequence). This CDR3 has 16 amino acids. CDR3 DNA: TGTGCCAGCAGCAAAAGTTCACTAGCGGGAGGTTATGAGCAGTTCTTC. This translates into CASSKSSLAGGYEQFF.